The sequence of this T cell receptor (beta chain) was determined in a study of CXCR3-negative and CXCR3-positive naive CD8 T cells. Findings and limits, study-wide: For naive cells, CXCR3-negative and CXCR3-positive subsets had similar TRBV-TRBJ usage; for memory cells, usage differed.

Germline CDR1 MNHEY, CDR2 SVGAGI. This CDR3 spans 16 amino acids. A remark on this clonotype: The antigen is not known.

Libraries of TRB cDNA were made by 5' RACE and carried UMIs. Each CDR3 protein gets one entry in TCRdb, which reprocessed the 5' RACE reads and gives no DNA. The sample includes approximately 70,000 distinct CDR3 sequences. This chain joins TRBV6-5 and TRBJ2-1; TCRdb's D call of TRBD1 is untestable without DNA. Source material: naive CXCR3- CD8+ T cells from blood. Specified subset: CD45RO-CCR7+CD27+CD95- naive CD8+ T cells lacking CXCR3 (TNR3-). The origin of this receptor is a human donor in good health. Some clones in this sample may be carry-over from other donors' samples. CDR3 loop: CASSTVTGGEYNEQFF.